This T cell receptor beta chain was retrieved from a study of T cell responses to AZD1222 COVID-19 vaccine. This clone was seen a single time. Antigen unknown. Study-wide points: After the peak T cell response, and only then, were repertoires sampled. With two AZD1222 doses given, Spike-specific TCR breadth and depth both rose. The sample set comprised mostly white British donors with more females, and clonal diversity was possibly underestimated.

Clones were read by immunoSEQ multiplex PCR, and TCRdb kept only the in-frame ones, dropping some. The sample consists of 75,000 to 100,000 clones, 90% to 95% of them appearing once. The starting material was peripheral blood, obtained 28 days after the second AZD1222 dose. The sequence was collected from an adult who received the AZD1222 COVID-19 vaccine.

CDR3 loop: CASSLMGEQYF. CDR3 DNA sequence: TGTGCCAGCAGCTTGATGGGCGAGCAGTACTTC. This chain connects TRBV5-5 to TRBJ2-7; D not certain. The CDR3 sequence is 11 residues long. Trimming removed 1 base at V and 6 bases at J, with 5 bases between. CDR1 and CDR2 from the germline V gene are SGHKS and YYEKEE (reference sequence).